Sequencing of this T cell receptor (beta chain) was carried out in a study of Ad26.COV2.S vaccination and SARS-CoV-2 variants. The CDR3 runs to 14 residues. Germline CDR1 MRHNA, CDR2 SNTAGT. J gave up 6 bases and V 2 bases, and 3 bases lay outside the gene matches. Profiled with immunoSEQ multiplex PCR; TCRdb holds only in-frame clones, not every one. The sample lists hundreds of thousands of clones; around 92% were seen once. Treatment indicated: around 19 received Ad26.COV2.S at low or high dose, single or two shots; 5 received placebo; per-sample allocation not given. The study sampled participants on day 63 after the first vaccine or placebo injection.

This TCR was recovered from a person between 18 and 59 years old who received the Ad26.COV2.S COVID-19 vaccine or a placebo. The sample in question was peripheral blood, obtained in a trial of Ad26.COV2.S vaccine versus placebo. J is TRBJ1-2 and V is TRBV6-4, with TRBD1 identical over 10 bases. CDR3 bases: TGTGCCAGCAGTGACCAGACAGGGGGCGATGGCTACACCTTC. It encodes CASSDQTGGDGYTF.